A single sample is the source of the 25 T cell receptor beta chains below, sequenced in a study of T cell repertoires in cytomegalovirus infection. TCRdb itself ran the reads through MiXCR, one entry per CDR3 protein. The table shows 180,000 or so distinct CDR3 sequences, with about a sixth occurring only once. The sequencing input was CD8+ T cells from PBMCs. Receptors were obtained from a human donor in good health (CMV status not recorded). Some clones in this sample may be carry-over from other donors' samples.

J is TRBJ1-2 and V is TRBV25-1; D possibly corresponds to TRBD1 (5 bases). CDR1 is MGHDK, CDR2 SYGVNS, per germline. CDR3 size: 14 residues. The V and J ends lost 3 bases and 4 bases respectively, with 12 bases between them. The chain's CDR3 is CASSETTEFYGYTF. DNA for the CDR3: TGTGCCAGCAGTGAGACGACAGAGTTCTATGGCTACACCTTC.

This clonotype has just a few counts. This rearrangement joins TRBV28 to TRBJ2-5, with 7 bases that match TRBD1. This CDR3 spans 17 amino acids. V gave up 10 bases and J gave up 5 bases; unmatched junction bases: 22. The germline V gene has CDR1 MDHEN and CDR2 SYDVKM. Here the CDR3 DNA reads TGTGCCACCACCGAGGGGCAGGGGGTTGGGGTAACGGAGACCCAGTACTTC. Its translation: CATTEGQGVGVTETQYF.

J is TRBJ2-3 and V is TRBV12-3 or TRBV12-4, with D possibly being TRBD1 (6 bases). V was shortened by 6 bases and J by 0 bases, with 10 bases between the two germline ends. The CDR3 extends over 14 amino acids. The CDR3 bases are TGTGCCAGCAGCCGGACAGCAAGCACAGATACGCAGTATTTT. This encodes CASSRTASTDTQYF.

About this clonotype: At one end the junction does not follow the germline gene, possibly because of a read error. This chain's CDR3 is CDSRSGNEQFF. In nucleotides, the CDR3 is TGTGACAGCAGATCGGGGAATGAGCAGTTCTTC. The rearrangement joins TRBV6-2 or TRBV6-3 to TRBJ2-1; TRBD2 is a possible D gene (5 bases). Per germline, CDR1 MNHEY and CDR2 SVGEGT. CDR3 size: 11 residues.

In its sample, this clonotype was seen a few times. V gene TRBV7-9 combines with J gene TRBJ2-2, with 13 nucleotides matching TRBD2. Looked up from germline, CDR1 is SEHNR and CDR2 is FQNEAQ (reference sequence). V lost 5 bases to trimming and J lost 1 base; unmatched junction nucleotides: 16. This CDR3 is 21 amino acids long. In DNA, the CDR3 is TGTGCCAGCAGCCCCCCGGTGACTAGCGGGGGGCACTCATGGAACACCGGGGAGCTGTTTTTT. It codes for CASSPPVTSGGHSWNTGELFF.

This clonotype was seen a few times. The gene calls are TRBV12-3 or TRBV12-4 and TRBJ1-5, with D hard to call. CDR3 size: 14 residues. V shed 3 bases and J shed 2 bases, with 8 bases lying between them. The chain's CDR3 is CASSLGDGNQPQHF. As DNA, the CDR3 is TGTGCCAGCAGTTTGGGCGACGGCAATCAGCCCCAGCATTTT.

The chain couples TRBV6-2 or TRBV6-3 to TRBJ2-1; 10 bases are shared with TRBD1. Germline V gene data show CDR1 as MNHEY and CDR2 as SVGEGT. There are 16 residues in the CDR3. The J segment lost 10 bases and the V segment lost 8 bases, leaving 17 bases of the junction unmatched. This CDR3 reads CASLTETGGSVGEQFF. The CDR3 region has the DNA TGTGCCAGCCTTACGGAGACAGGGGGCTCGGTGGGGGAGCAGTTCTTC.

The chain is built from TRBV7-9 and TRBJ1-4; no firm D call. Germline V CDR1 and CDR2: SEHNR, FQNEAQ (reference sequence). Trimming took 5 bases from V and 0 from J, leaving 10 bases between them. CDR3 length equals 15 residues. The CDR3: CASSDEVTTNEKLFF. For the CDR3, the DNA is TGTGCCAGCAGCGATGAGGTTACAACTAATGAAAAACTGTTTTTT.

This clonotype was observed a handful of times. The V and J genes are TRBV4-2 and TRBJ1-3; D remains unclear. This CDR3 is 13 amino acids long. Deletions cut 7 bases from V and 0 bases from J, with 7 bases between. Germline V CDR1 and CDR2: LGHNA, YNFKEQ. CDR3 sequence (DNA): TGTGCCAGCACCTGGGACTCTGGAAACACCATATATTTT. This sequence encodes CASTWDSGNTIYF.

The chain couples TRBV7-2 to TRBJ1-2; D possibly corresponds to TRBD1 (6 bases). Trimming shortened V by 6 bases and J by 8 bases, and 13 bases separated the two germline ends. CDR1 is SGHTA and CDR2 is FQGNSA in the germline V gene. There are 12 residues in the CDR3. The CDR3 DNA follows: TGTGCCAGCAGACCTACAACAGGGGGCTACACCTTC. Translation: CASRPTTGGYTF.

This clonotype was seen a few times. The CDR3 DNA is TGTGCCAGCAGCCCGTCCTGGGAGCTGTTTTTT. Translated, it gives CASSPSWELFF. The chain uses TRBV7-2 and TRBJ2-2; D gene uncertain. Trimming shortened V by 5 bases and J by 9 bases, and 7 bases separated the two germline ends. The CDR3 has 11 residues. Germline CDR1 and CDR2: SGHTA and FQGNSA. The whole variable domain, remainder taken from reference TRBV7-2 and TRBJ2-2, is GAGVSQSPSNKVTEKGKDVELRCDPISGHTALYWYRQSLGQGLEFLIYFQGNSAPDKSGLPSDRFSAERTGGSVSTLTIQRTQQEDSAVYLCASSPSWELFFGEGSRLTVL.

This clonotype was detected only a few times. This chain joins TRBV28 and TRBJ2-2; D gene ambiguous. Looked up from germline, CDR1 is MDHEN and CDR2 is SYDVKM. V lost 1 base and J 9 bases, leaving 18 bases between the germline ends. This CDR3 is 16 amino acids long. CDR3 DNA sequence: TGTGCCAGCAGTTTATCGAGGAGTCTCACCGGTCGGGAGCTGTTTTTT. Its protein product is CASSLSRSLTGRELFF.

This chain uses TRBV6-1 with TRBJ2-5; a weak D match, TRBD2 (5 bases). In germline, CDR1 is MNHNS, CDR2 SASEGT. V lost 10 bases and J lost 4, with 16 bases in between. This CDR3 is built from 13 residues. The CDR3 spells CAIYPGVRETQYF. Here the CDR3 DNA reads TGTGCCATCTACCCCGGGGTACGAGAGACCCAGTACTTC.

This clonotype showed up just a few times. The J gene is TRBJ1-1, the V gene TRBV7-9, with 7 bases aligning to TRBD1. The CDR3 has 15 residues. V was clipped by 6 bases and J by 3 bases; unmatched bases: 10. Germline loops: CDR1 SEHNR, CDR2 FQNEAQ (reference sequence). CDR3 sequence (DNA): TGTGCCAGCAGTTCCTCCGTCGACAGGGACACTGAAGCTTTCTTT. Translated: CASSSSVDRDTEAFF.

This clonotype has a handful of counts. The chain uses TRBV7-8 and TRBJ2-7; no definite D call. Trimming cost V 2 bases and J 4 bases, with 9 bases left between them. This CDR3 is built from 13 residues. Germline CDR1 SGHVS, CDR2 FQNEAQ. The CDR3 region is CASSLYLGYEQYF. The CDR3 DNA reads as TGTGCCAGCAGCTTATATCTAGGGTACGAGCAGTACTTC.

The chain is built from TRBV7-8 and TRBJ2-7, with D perhaps matching TRBD1 or TRBD2 (5 bases each). Trimming left V 5 bases short and J 2 bases short, with 16 bases between. The CDR3 runs 15 residues. CDR1 is SGHVS, CDR2 FQNEAQ, per germline. CDR3 DNA sequence: TGTGCCAGCAGCGCCACTCGGGGCCCAACCTACGAGCAGTACTTC. Amino acids: CASSATRGPTYEQYF.

This clonotype was observed at least ten times. The J gene is TRBJ2-7, the V gene TRBV20-1, with TRBD1 matching 7 bases. This CDR3 contains 13 residues. V was pared by 5 bases and J by 1 base, with 5 bases of the junction left unmatched. Germline CDR1 and CDR2: DFQATT and SNEGSKA (reference sequence). The CDR3: CSALRDSSYEQYF. The CDR3 coding sequence is TGCAGTGCTCTCCGGGACAGTTCCTACGAGCAGTACTTC.

There are a few counts of this clonotype. The chain joins TRBV6-5 to TRBJ2-6; TRBD1 matches at 7 bases. CDR3 length: 17 residues. The trim removed 7 bases at V and 0 bases at J, leaving 9 bases unmatched. The germline V gene has CDR1 MNHEY and CDR2 SVGAGI. CDR3 nucleotide sequence: TGTGCCAGCAATTCTCGGGACAGCAGCTCTGGGGCCAACGTCCTGACTTTC. Translating it yields CASNSRDSSSGANVLTF.

A few counts support this clonotype. This chain links TRBV7-8 with TRBJ1-2; possibly TRBD1 for D (5 bases). This CDR3 is 13 amino acids long. V shed 6 bases and J shed 4 bases, with 12 bases lying between them. Per germline, CDR1 SGHVS and CDR2 FQNEAQ. The CDR3 here is CASSTGALYGYTF. The DNA of the CDR3 is TGTGCCAGCAGTACCGGGGCTCTCTATGGCTACACCTTC.

In this sample, this clonotype turned up a few times. The CDR3 DNA reads as TGTGCCAGCAGTCTTTTATCGGGCCGGGACTGGAACTATGGCTACACCTTC. It translates to CASSLLSGRDWNYGYTF. V and J are TRBV28 and TRBJ1-2; maybe TRBD1 (5 bases). V lost 5 bases to trimming and J lost 2 bases, with 21 bases between them. CDR1 and CDR2 from the germline V gene are MDHEN and SYDVKM. This CDR3 is built from 17 residues.

This clonotype was detected a few times. The chain combines TRBV6-2 or TRBV6-3 with TRBJ2-1; the D gene could be TRBD1 or TRBD2 (5 bases each). V lost 0 bases and J lost 10, with 13 bases in between. Germline assignment: CDR1 MNHEY and CDR2 SVGEGT. The CDR3 totals 14 residues. In DNA form, the CDR3 reads TGTGCCAGCAGTTACTCGGGACGGCCAAAAGAGCAGTTCTTC. It codes for CASSYSGRPKEQFF.

The chain uses TRBV25-1 and TRBJ1-5; possibly TRBD1 for D (5 bases). CDR1 is MGHDK and CDR2 is SYGVNS in the germline V gene. This CDR3 has 14 amino acids. Trimming stripped 4 bases from V and 3 bases from J, with 10 bases between. The CDR3, as DNA: TGTGCCAGCAGTGTGAGAGGGGTCAATCAGCCCCAGCATTTT. It yields the protein CASSVRGVNQPQHF.

This clonotype has just a few counts. The V and J genes are TRBV25-1 and TRBJ1-1; D is undetermined. The CDR3 has 13 residues. Trimming removed 6 bases from V and 1 base from J, with 9 bases in between. CDR1 MGHDK and CDR2 SYGVNS come from the germline V gene. CDR3 residues: CASRAVGNTEAFF. The CDR3, as DNA: TGTGCCAGCAGGGCCGTGGGGAACACTGAAGCTTTCTTT.

This clonotype was picked up a small number of times. V gene TRBV7-9 combines with J gene TRBJ2-7; D unclear. Germline lookup yields CDR1 SEHNR and CDR2 FQNEAQ (reference sequence). Trimming removed 7 bases at V and 5 bases at J, with 12 bases between. The length of the CDR3 is 12 residues. In DNA, the CDR3 is TGTGCCAGCACCCCCCTCGCCGACGAGCAGTACTTC. Translated, it gives CASTPLADEQYF.

The V call is TRBV7-6, the J call TRBJ2-1; no firm D call. Germline lookup yields CDR1 SGHVS and CDR2 FNYEAQ. CDR3 length: 12 amino acids. The ends were cut back, 2 bases at V and 10 bases at J, with 9 bases in the middle. CDR3 loop: CASSLNGLEQFF. The CDR3 nucleotides are TGTGCCAGCAGCTTAAACGGGCTCGAGCAGTTCTTC.